One and the same sample provided the 9 T cell receptor beta chains below, sequenced in a study of early T cells in non-severe SARS-CoV-2 infection. MiXCR, run by TCRdb on the 5' RACE reads, gives a single entry per CDR3 protein. The sample holds approximately 50,000 distinct CDR3 sequences, 7.5% to 9.5% seen once. The sample consisted of whole blood. The receptors derive from an adult who was a healthcare worker with PCR-confirmed SARS-CoV-2 infection or an uninfected control (not recorded which).

This clonotype has a handful of counts. V gene TRBV20-1 combines with J gene TRBJ2-1; 11 bases are a match to TRBD2. The CDR3 has 14 amino acids. Germline V gene lookup returns CDR1 DFQATT and CDR2 SNEGSKA (reference sequence). The CDR3 nucleotides are TGCAGCCTACCGGGACTAGCGGTAGGCAATGAGCAGTTCTTC. Translating it yields CSLPGLAVGNEQFF.

The chain links TRBV19 to TRBJ2-3; a possible D gene is TRBD1 (6 bases). The CDR3 consists of 12 residues. Germline V gene lookup returns CDR1 LNHDA and CDR2 SQIVND (reference sequence). The germline V and J ends were trimmed by 10 bases and 0 bases, with 8 bases remaining between them. In nucleotides, the CDR3 is TGTGCCACAGGGGCCAGCACAGATACGCAGTATTTT. Translating it yields CATGASTDTQYF.

The chain has TRBV20-1 and TRBJ2-3; D gene ambiguous. Per germline, CDR1 DFQATT and CDR2 SNEGSKA (reference sequence). The ends were cut back, 2 bases at V and 5 bases at J, with 11 bases in the middle. The CDR3 totals 13 residues. The CDR3 nucleotides are TGCAGTGCTAGACCCCCGGTTGTAGATACGCAGTATTTT. It specifies CSARPPVVDTQYF.

In this sample, this clonotype turned up a few times. J is TRBJ2-3 and V is TRBV13, with TRBD2 as a possible D gene (5 bases). This CDR3 is built from 19 residues. CDR1 is PRHDT, CDR2 FYEKMQ, per germline (reference sequence). Trimming removed 2 bases from V and 2 bases from J, with 23 bases in between. The chain's CDR3 is CASSLFVLSRVDPTDTQYF. For the CDR3, the DNA is TGTGCCAGCAGCTTATTTGTCCTTTCGCGGGTAGATCCCACAGATACGCAGTATTTT.

This clonotype was seen only a few times. This chain uses TRBV20-1 with TRBJ1-2; 12 nucleotides match TRBD1. The CDR3 sequence is 13 residues long. V lost 4 bases to trimming and J lost 8 bases; unmatched junction nucleotides: 5. Germline loops: CDR1 DFQATT, CDR2 SNEGSKA (reference sequence). Here the CDR3 reads CSAMGQGAEGYTF. Written as DNA, the CDR3 is TGCAGTGCTATGGGACAGGGGGCGGAGGGCTACACCTTC.

The sample holds a few counts of this clonotype. The chain uses TRBV11-3 and TRBJ2-3; D remains ambiguous. CDR1 is SGHNT and CDR2 is YENEEA in the germline V gene. V was shortened by 3 bases and J by 5 bases, with 6 bases between the two germline ends. The CDR3 loop spans 12 amino acids. CDR3 sequence reads: CASSLERDTQYF. CDR3 nucleotides: TGTGCCAGCAGCTTGGAACGAGATACGCAGTATTTT. Supplemented by reference TRBV11-3 and TRBJ2-3, the full variable domain reads EAGVVQSPRYKIIEKKQPVAFWCNPISGHNTLYWYLQNLGQGPELLIRYENEEAVDDSQLPKDRFSAERLKGVDSTLKIQPAELGDSAVYLCASSLERDTQYFGPGTRLTVL.

This clonotype was detected only a few times. CDR3 loop: CASSTGSSYEQYF. Written as DNA, the CDR3 is TGTGCCAGCAGCACGGGGAGCTCCTACGAGCAGTACTTC. This chain connects TRBV28 to TRBJ2-7; D is possibly TRBD2 (5 bases). V gave up 6 bases and J gave up 0 bases, with 9 bases separating them. Germline lookup yields CDR1 MDHEN and CDR2 SYDVKM. The CDR3 totals 13 residues.

This chain connects TRBV7-8 to TRBJ2-1; no firm D call. The CDR3 covers 13 residues. Germline CDR1 and CDR2: SGHVS and FQNEAQ. V was clipped by 3 bases and J by 5 bases, with 8 bases between them. For the CDR3, the DNA is TGTGCCAGCAGCTTTACGTTGGACAATGAGCAGTTCTTC. As protein: CASSFTLDNEQFF.

The chain combines TRBV30 with TRBJ1-1; D unclear. V lost 3 bases, J lost 5 bases, and 10 bases lay in between. Germline V lookup: CDR1 GTSNPN, CDR2 SVGIG (reference sequence). CDR3 length equals 12 residues. CDR3 coding DNA: TGTGCCTGGAGGGCCCAGAGGACTGAAGCTTTCTTT. Protein sequence: CAWRAQRTEAFF.